This T cell receptor beta chain was recorded in a study of metastatic and nonmetastatic thyroid tumors. General study findings and limits: It was reportedly found that TCR beta diversity was significantly higher in malignant thyroid tumors than in benign nodules, a difference seen in both blood and tumor samples.

Germline CDR1 and CDR2: MNHNS and SASEGT. CDR3 length: 15 residues. Trimming shortened V by 1 base and J by 4 bases, and 14 bases separated the two germline ends. By frequency in the sample, this clone is medium-sized. Its antigen is currently unknown. Authors' processing steps: The study built a papillary thyroid cancer distant-metastasis classifier from CDR3 differences across clinicopathological groups. TCRdb ran MiXCR on the PCR reads. These V and J calls are TCRdb output, not the study's own analysis. The top ten hold 13% to 15% of the sample, which has about 24,000 clones, 13% seen once. There were no patients who had received any treatment before thyroid surgery.

The rearrangement links TRBV6-1 to TRBJ2-7, with D perhaps being TRBD1 or TRBD2 (5 bases each). This TCR derives from a female donor with papillary thyroid cancer or a benign thyroid nodule (not recorded which). Some clones in this sample may be carry-over from other donors' samples. Input material: blood. The CDR3 DNA is TGTGCCAGCAGTGAAGTCCCGGGACGGAGTTACGAGCAGTACTTC. It codes for CASSEVPGRSYEQYF.